This TCR beta chain was sequenced for a study of T cells after yellow fever vaccination. Each CDR3 protein gets one entry after TCRdb re-called the 5' RACE reads with MiXCR. The sample lists 400,000 or so distinct CDR3 sequences, under 14% occurring once. Material: PBMCs, obtained on the day of the first yellow fever vaccination. This sequence was found in a young man who received the YFV17D yellow fever vaccine.

The CDR3 DNA reads TGTGCCAGCAGCAGGGTCACTGAAGCTTTCTTT. It codes for CASSRVTEAFF. This chain uses TRBV11-1 with TRBJ1-1; D unclear. The CDR3 has 11 amino acids. Germline lookup yields CDR1 SGHAT and CDR2 FQDESV (reference sequence). V was pared by 5 bases and J by 4 bases, with 5 bases between.